Below are 16 T cell receptor beta chains sequenced from a single sample in a study of T cells in Graves' hyperthyroidism and ophthalmopathy. Amplification targeted TCR beta CDR3 regions from RNA transcripts. First-round RT-PCR targeting the TCR CDR3 was performed with the HTBI primer set. TCRdb fed the multiplex PCR reads into MiXCR, producing one record per CDR3 protein. In the table there are about 600,000 distinct CDR3 sequences, roughly 15% of which are singletons. The sequenced material came from blood. These receptors originate from a middle-aged woman with Graves' ophthalmopathy.

A note on this clonotype: One end of the junction does not line up with germline, which may come from a read error. The rearrangement joins TRBV20-1 to TRBJ2-5, with TRBD2 matching over 13 bases. Germline loops: CDR1 DFQATT, CDR2 SNEGSKA (reference sequence). This CDR3 region has 14 residues. The chain's CDR3 is CSAKPLTSGGKPNF. The CDR3 DNA sequence: TGCAGTGCGAAACCCTTGACTAGCGGGGGGAAACCCAACTTC.

This clonotype was observed at least ten times. The chain joins TRBV3-1 to TRBJ2-3; 16 positions agree with TRBD2. J gave up 6 bases and V 4 bases, and 10 bases lay outside the gene matches. The CDR3 runs 18 residues. Germline V CDR1 and CDR2: LGHDT, YNNKEL (reference sequence). This CDR3 reads CASSRGTSGRAVSDTQYF. The CDR3 DNA is TGTGCCAGCAGCCGAGGGACTAGCGGGAGGGCCGTTAGCGATACGCAGTATTTT.

There are many counts of this clonotype. J is TRBJ1-6 and V is TRBV7-2; D is perhaps TRBD1 (5 bases). Trimming pared 4 bases from V and 4 bases from J, leaving 14 bases between. Germline values: CDR1 SGHTA, CDR2 FQGNSA. The CDR3 has 16 amino acids. The CDR3 reads CASSSQGLGYNSPLHF. The CDR3 DNA follows: TGTGCCAGCAGCTCGCAGGGCCTTGGGTATAATTCACCCCTCCACTTT. The full variable domain, in which reference TRBV7-2 and TRBJ1-6 provide the parts outside the CDR3, is GAGVSQSPSNKVTEKGKDVELRCDPISGHTALYWYRQSLGQGLEFLIYFQGNSAPDKSGLPSDRFSAERTGGSVSTLTIQRTQQEDSAVYLCASSSQGLGYNSPLHFGNGTRLTVT.

V is TRBV7-3 and J is TRBJ2-7, with 13 bases matching TRBD2. The CDR3 runs to 20 residues. J was trimmed by 3 bases and V by 5 bases; bases with no gene match: 19. CDR1 is SGHTA, CDR2 FQGTGA, per germline. For the CDR3, the DNA is TGTGCCAGCAGCCCCCTCGGAGGAGGACTAGCGGGAGAAGCTGTCTACGAGCAGTACTTC. Amino acids: CASSPLGGGLAGEAVYEQYF.

There are many counts of this clonotype. The gene calls are TRBV3-1 and TRBJ1-1; possibly TRBD1 for D (6 bases). The CDR3 contains 13 residues. The V gene lost 1 base and the J gene lost 6 bases, with 9 bases spanning the gap. The germline CDR1 and CDR2 sequences are LGHDT and YNNKEL (reference sequence). The chain's CDR3 is CASSQVRGAEAFF. CDR3 nucleotide sequence: TGTGCCAGCAGCCAAGTCAGGGGAGCTGAAGCTTTCTTT. Together with reference TRBV3-1 and TRBJ1-1, the CDR3 gives the full variable domain: DTAVSQTPKYLVTQMGNDKSIKCEQNLGHDTMYWYKQDSKKFLKIMFSYNNKELIINETVPNRFSPKSPDKAHLNLHINSLELGDSAVYFCASSQVRGAEAFFGQGTRLTVV.

There are many counts of this clonotype. The V gene is TRBV7-9, the J gene TRBJ2-3, with D perhaps matching TRBD1 (5 bases). Looked up from germline, CDR1 is SEHNR and CDR2 is FQNEAQ (reference sequence). CDR3 length: 16 amino acids. The V end lost 5 bases, the J end lost 1 base, and 16 bases lay between the germline ends. CDR3 bases: TGTGCCAGCAGCCCCCCCCCAGGGCAGGGCACAGATACGCAGTATTTT. It encodes CASSPPPGQGTDTQYF.

This sequence joins TRBV7-2 and TRBJ2-7, with a weak D call TRBD2 (5 bases). Germline assignment: CDR1 SGHTA and CDR2 FQGNSA. CDR3 length: 17 residues. V lost 1 base and J 2 bases, leaving 18 bases between the germline ends. The CDR3: CASSLVATSFTPYEQYF. CDR3 DNA sequence: TGTGCCAGCAGCTTAGTGGCTACTAGTTTTACACCCTACGAGCAGTACTTC.

This clonotype was recorded at least ten times. The chain is built from TRBV18 and TRBJ1-1, with no clear D. The V end lost 1 base, the J end lost 1 base, and 7 bases lay between the germline ends. The CDR3 consists of 14 residues. Germline V gene sequence: CDR1 KGHSH, CDR2 LQKENI. CDR3 region: CASSPLAANTEAFF. CDR3 DNA sequence: TGTGCCAGCTCACCACTGGCAGCGAACACTGAAGCTTTCTTT.

This rearrangement joins TRBV19 to TRBJ2-3, with a tentative D call TRBD2 (6 bases). The length of the CDR3 is 17 residues. Germline CDR1 LNHDA, CDR2 SQIVND (reference sequence). V was cut by 4 bases and J by 6 bases, with 23 bases left in between. CDR3 nucleotide sequence: TGTGCCAGTAGTAACTCCTTACAAGCGGCAGGAGGGGATACGCAGTATTTT. It translates to CASSNSLQAAGGDTQYF.

This clonotype was seen many times. The V gene is TRBV3-1, the J gene TRBJ1-2; D gene ambiguous. Germline loops: CDR1 LGHDT, CDR2 YNNKEL (reference sequence). V lost 3 bases and J lost 6, with 11 bases in between. The CDR3 is made up of 13 amino acids. As DNA, the CDR3 is TGTGCCAGCAGCCATCTCCAGGATCATGGCTACACCTTC. Its protein is CASSHLQDHGYTF.

This clonotype has only a few counts. The chain employs TRBV9 and TRBJ2-3; TRBD2 matches at 14 bases. Unmatched junction bases numbered 4, after V lost 3 bases and J lost 4 bases. The CDR3 is made up of 16 amino acids. Germline V gene sequence: CDR1 SGDLS, CDR2 YYNGEE. The DNA of the CDR3 is TGTGCCAGCAGCGCCGGACTAGCGGGAGGCTCAGATACGCAGTATTTT. As protein: CASSAGLAGGSDTQYF.

The sample holds a few counts of this clonotype. In DNA form, the CDR3 reads TGTGCCAGCAGCCCGCACCCCTCGAGCACAGATACGCAGTATTTT. It yields the protein CASSPHPSSTDTQYF. This rearrangement joins TRBV2 to TRBJ2-3; D gene uncertain. V lost 6 bases, J lost 0 bases, and 13 bases lay in between. Germline values: CDR1 SNHLY, CDR2 FYNNEI. The CDR3 is made up of 15 amino acids.

This clonotype was counted between two and nine times. CDR3 sequence: CAISGGDSNEETQYF. The CDR3 DNA is TGTGCCATCAGTGGTGGGGACAGCAACGAAGAGACCCAGTACTTC. The rearrangement links TRBV10-3 to TRBJ2-5, with 7 bases that match TRBD1. Germline-derived CDR1 and CDR2 are ENHRY and SYGVKD. This CDR3 spans 15 amino acids. V gave up 4 bases and J gave up 3 bases; unmatched junction bases: 8.

This chain links TRBV19 with TRBJ1-6; unclear D gene. Trimming removed 9 bases from V and 4 bases from J, with 16 bases in between. In germline, CDR1 is LNHDA, CDR2 SQIVND (reference sequence). CDR3 size: 15 residues. DNA of the CDR3: TGTGCCAGCAGCACGGGGAATACTTATAATTCACCCCTCCACTTT. Its protein product is CASSTGNTYNSPLHF.

This clonotype was seen ten or more times. The chain joins TRBV28 to TRBJ2-7; 7 bases fit TRBD1. Trimming took 6 bases from V and 0 from J; bases not matched to a gene: 14. The length of the CDR3 is 17 residues. Germline V CDR1 and CDR2: MDHEN, SYDVKM. CDR3 DNA sequence: TGTGCCAGCAGACATAAAGAGGGGGCAAGGGTCTCCTACGAGCAGTACTTC. Protein product: CASRHKEGARVSYEQYF.

This clonotype came up many times. The chain has TRBV20-1 and TRBJ2-5, with D possibly being TRBD2 (5 bases). Deletions cut 7 bases from V and 1 base from J, with 16 bases between. The CDR3 runs 14 residues. Germline V gene lookup returns CDR1 DFQATT and CDR2 SNEGSKA (reference sequence). This CDR3 is CSVPGPGSQETQYF. CDR3 DNA sequence: TGCAGTGTCCCCGGACCGGGATCCCAAGAGACCCAGTACTTC.